A selection of T cell receptor beta chains follows, all from one sample in a study of beta chain features in type 1 diabetes. Generated by immunoSEQ multiplex PCR, the TCRdb table keeps only in-frame clones and is missing some. Found here are some 45,000 clones, about half of them singletons; the top ten hold more than 2%. Sequencing input: Tregs from blood. The source is a young woman in good health. The conserved cysteine and the conserved F or W are not part of the CDR3 here. The order of the fields is V gene, CDR3 protein.

>TRBV5-1
ASSGLSGNTGELF
>TRBV30
AWSVQGRPPRYNSPLH
>TRBV28
ASSLWDSSISYEQY
>TRBV6-6
ASRNTGTDTQY
>TRBV7-9
ASSFTGGNQPQH
>TRBV7-2
ASSLRFRGETEAF
>TRBV5-6
ASRREGTVNTEAF
>TRBV9
ASSTSTIDEQF
>TRBV7-3
ASSKNSGNEQF
>TRBV7-8
ASSSAGEVETQY
>TRBV7-9
ASSPSGGRGLPQH
>TRBV18
ASSLEAGGRATDTQY
>TRBV6-5
ASSYSSVQLNQPQH
>TRBV11-2
ASSKGQGVSDTQY
>TRBV4-1
ASSQDRLAGGIDTQY
>TRBV28
ASSPLGESYEQY
>TRBV2
ASSASIGTGAYEQY
>TRBV5-8
ASSVGQTGGNTEAF
>TRBV6-1
ASSLDRGRNEQF
>TRBV2
AGQRTGGDNEQF
>TRBV6-5
ASRPTDRARNTIY
>TRBV19
ASTGYQGIVVNEQF
>TRBV7-2
ASSLNYDPHQPQH
>TRBV18
ASSPAEIGTEAF
>TRBV5-1
ASSPSGGPSYEQY
>TRBV30
AWSPLNEQF
>TRBV19
ASRPHDRANEQF
>TRBV6-5
ASSWSREETQY
>TRBV18
ASSVGHLNTEAF
>TRBV7-3
ASSPGSIETQY
>TRBV29-1
SGRPAGGGDTQY
>TRBV28
ASSPGGAYFYEQY
>TRBV15
ATSEQRVTTGELF
>TRBV28
ASSTSAGGLNEQF
>TRBV2
ASSATRPGEQF
>TRBV9
ASSVNDGCT
>TRBV28
ASRPGGTGVETQY
>TRBV6-1
ASSEAFGTVTDTQY
>TRBV9
ASSVGVGSGSTDTQY
>TRBV5-8
ASSTGTGFSYEQY
>TRBV29-1
SVGDAEKYNEQF
>TRBV4-2
ASSQDRGRGSGSSYNEQF
>TRBV30
AWSPYNEQF
>TRBV28
ASSQGGQGANIQY
>TRBV19
ASSLAGNQPQH
>TRBV5-4
ASSFDRGGYEQY
>TRBV6-5
ASSYLGGKLF
>TRBV5-1
ASSGGQGTDTQY
>TRBV19
ASSIRGARSYEQY
>TRBV29-1
SVVVQMNTEAF
>TRBV29-1
SVQGAPGELF